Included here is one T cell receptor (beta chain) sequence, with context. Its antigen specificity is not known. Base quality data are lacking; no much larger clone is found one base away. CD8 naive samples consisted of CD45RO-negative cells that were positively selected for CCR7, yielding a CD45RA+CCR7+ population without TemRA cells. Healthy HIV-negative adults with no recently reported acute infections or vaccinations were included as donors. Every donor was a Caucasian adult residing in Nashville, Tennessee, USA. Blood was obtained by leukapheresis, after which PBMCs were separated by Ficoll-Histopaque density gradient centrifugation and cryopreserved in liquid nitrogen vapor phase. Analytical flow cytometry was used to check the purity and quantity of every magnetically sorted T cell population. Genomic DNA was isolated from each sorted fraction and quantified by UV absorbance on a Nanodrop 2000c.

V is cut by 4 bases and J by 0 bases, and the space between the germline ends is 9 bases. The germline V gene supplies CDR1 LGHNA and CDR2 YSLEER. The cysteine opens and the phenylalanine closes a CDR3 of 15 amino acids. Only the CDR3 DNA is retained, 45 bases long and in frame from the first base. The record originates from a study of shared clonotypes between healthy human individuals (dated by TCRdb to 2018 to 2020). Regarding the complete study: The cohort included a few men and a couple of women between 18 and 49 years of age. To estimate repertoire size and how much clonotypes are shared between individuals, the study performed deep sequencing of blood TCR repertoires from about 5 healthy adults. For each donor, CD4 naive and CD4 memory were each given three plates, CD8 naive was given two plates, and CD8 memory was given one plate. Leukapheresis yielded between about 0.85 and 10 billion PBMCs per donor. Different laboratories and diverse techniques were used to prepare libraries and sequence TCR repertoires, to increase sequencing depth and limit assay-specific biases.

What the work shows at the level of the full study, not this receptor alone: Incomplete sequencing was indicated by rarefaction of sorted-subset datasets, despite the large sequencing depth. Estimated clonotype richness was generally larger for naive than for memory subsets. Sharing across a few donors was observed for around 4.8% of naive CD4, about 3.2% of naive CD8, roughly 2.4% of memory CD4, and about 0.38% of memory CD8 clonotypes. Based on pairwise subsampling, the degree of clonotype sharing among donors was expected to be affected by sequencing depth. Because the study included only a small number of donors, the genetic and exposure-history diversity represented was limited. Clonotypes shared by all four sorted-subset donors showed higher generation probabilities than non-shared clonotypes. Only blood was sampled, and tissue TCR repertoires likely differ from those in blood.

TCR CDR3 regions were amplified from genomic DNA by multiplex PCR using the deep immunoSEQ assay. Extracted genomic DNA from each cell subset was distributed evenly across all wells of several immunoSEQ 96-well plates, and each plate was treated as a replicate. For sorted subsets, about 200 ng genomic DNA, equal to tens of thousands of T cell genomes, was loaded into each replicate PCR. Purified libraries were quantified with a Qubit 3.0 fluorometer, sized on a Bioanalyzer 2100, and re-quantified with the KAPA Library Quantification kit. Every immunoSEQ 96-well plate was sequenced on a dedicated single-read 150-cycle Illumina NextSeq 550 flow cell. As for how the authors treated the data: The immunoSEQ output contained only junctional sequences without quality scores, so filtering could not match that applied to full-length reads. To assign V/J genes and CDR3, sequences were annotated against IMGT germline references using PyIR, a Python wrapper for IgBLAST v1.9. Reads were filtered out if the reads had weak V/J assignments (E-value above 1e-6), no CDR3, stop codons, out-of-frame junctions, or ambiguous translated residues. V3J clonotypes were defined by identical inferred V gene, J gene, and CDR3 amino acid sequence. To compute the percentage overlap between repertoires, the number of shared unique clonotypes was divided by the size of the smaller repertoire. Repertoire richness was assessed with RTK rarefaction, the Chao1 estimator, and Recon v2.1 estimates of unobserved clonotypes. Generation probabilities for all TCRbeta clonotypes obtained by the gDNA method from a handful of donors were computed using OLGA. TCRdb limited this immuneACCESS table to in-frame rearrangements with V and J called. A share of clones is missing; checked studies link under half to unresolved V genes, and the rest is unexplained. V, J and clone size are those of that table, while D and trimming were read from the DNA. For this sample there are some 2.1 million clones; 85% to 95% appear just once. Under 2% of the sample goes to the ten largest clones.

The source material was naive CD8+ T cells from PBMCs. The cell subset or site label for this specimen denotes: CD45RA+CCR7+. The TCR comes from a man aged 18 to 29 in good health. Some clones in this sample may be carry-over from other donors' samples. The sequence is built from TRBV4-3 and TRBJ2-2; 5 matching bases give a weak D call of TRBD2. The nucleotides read TGCGCCAGCAGCCCTACGGGGTCGAACACCGGGGAGCTGTTTTTT. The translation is CASSPTGSNTGELFF.